This entry lists 31 T cell receptor beta chains sequenced from one sample in a study of spatial heterogeneity in lung cancer. Whole-study findings and limits: Tumor mutation count correlated with how many alpha and beta TCRs expanded intratumorally.

The time point here: sample taken at primary tumor resection. Antigen specificity for these receptors is unknown. One entry per CDR3 protein, called by TCRdb with MiXCR from the 5' RACE reads. The repertoire holds approximately 5,200 distinct CDR3 sequences, with about 8.4% as singletons. The sample consisted of lung tumor tissue, taken at surgery. These receptors originate from a female donor with early-stage non-small cell lung cancer.

CDR3 nucleotide sequence: TGTGCCAGCAGTCCCTGGGCCTCGTCCCTGGGGGAGCAGTACTTC. Its protein product is CASSPWASSLGEQYF. The chain combines TRBV28 with TRBJ2-7; D unresolved. Germline values: CDR1 MDHEN, CDR2 SYDVKM. CDR3 length equals 15 residues. The V gene lost 5 bases and the J gene lost 7 bases, with 21 bases spanning the gap.

At least ten counts were recorded for this clonotype. V gene TRBV19 combines with J gene TRBJ2-7; the match to TRBD1 covers 7 bases. CDR3 size: 14 residues. Germline CDR1 and CDR2: LNHDA and SQIVND (reference sequence). V was pared by 3 bases and J by 0 bases, with 2 bases of the junction left unmatched. The chain's CDR3 is CASSMGQPSYEQYF. CDR3 sequence (DNA): TGTGCCAGTAGTATGGGACAGCCCTCCTACGAGCAGTACTTC.

This clonotype is deemed medium-sized. This chain connects TRBV6-1 to TRBJ2-1; the D call may be TRBD1 or TRBD2 (5 bases each). Germline CDR1 MNHNS, CDR2 SASEGT. This CDR3 has 15 residues. V was shortened by 4 bases and J by 5 bases, with 15 bases between the two germline ends. CDR3 amino acids: CASSVRGLTDNEQFF. CDR3 bases: TGTGCCAGCAGTGTTCGGGGCCTCACCGACAATGAGCAGTTCTTC.

Judged by abundance, this clonotype is medium-sized. The V gene is TRBV5-5, the J gene TRBJ1-1; 9 bases line up with TRBD1. Germline V gene sequence: CDR1 SGHKS, CDR2 YYEKEE (reference sequence). There are 14 residues in the CDR3. Trimming took 5 bases from V and 1 from J; bases not matched to a gene: 3. CDR3 residues: CASSWGQGNTEAFF. CDR3 sequence (DNA): TGTGCCAGCAGTTGGGGACAGGGGAACACTGAAGCTTTCTTT.

In this sample, this clonotype turned up many times. The rearrangement uses TRBV29-1 and TRBJ2-1; 8 nucleotides align to TRBD2. Germline V gives CDR1 SQVTM, CDR2 ANQGSEA. The CDR3 runs 14 residues. Losses at the gene ends were 2 bases for V and 10 bases for J; bases not matched to a gene: 10. In nucleotides, the CDR3 is TGCAGCGTTGAAAGGCTAGCGGGTGGGGGAGAGCAGTTCTTC. Translating gives CSVERLAGGGEQFF.

The chain carries TRBV10-3 and TRBJ2-3, with D possibly being TRBD1 (6 bases). The ends were cut back, 7 bases at V and 0 bases at J, with 17 bases in the middle. Germline V CDR1 and CDR2: ENHRY, SYGVKD. The CDR3 extends over 16 amino acids. The CDR3 spells CAITQGQTSSTDTQYF. CDR3 DNA: TGTGCCATCACTCAAGGACAGACTTCTAGCACAGATACGCAGTATTTT.

By sample fraction, this clonotype is medium-sized. The genes are TRBV6-5 and TRBJ2-3; D tentatively fits TRBD1 or TRBD2 (5 bases each). Germline V gene data show CDR1 as MNHEY and CDR2 as SVGAGI. Trimming stripped 8 bases from V and 0 bases from J, with 15 bases between. The CDR3 has 15 amino acids. The CDR3 DNA is TGTGCCAGCGGTTCCCGAGGGGCCAGCACAGATACGCAGTATTTT. Translated: CASGSRGASTDTQYF.

This clonotype qualifies as large. V gene TRBV2 combines with J gene TRBJ2-7, with a tentative D call TRBD2 (5 bases). V shed 4 bases and J shed 6 bases, with 19 bases lying between them. The CDR3 consists of 15 residues. Germline V CDR1 and CDR2: SNHLY, FYNNEI. CDR3: CASSAQLVTSFEQYV. As DNA, the CDR3 is TGTGCCAGCAGTGCCCAACTAGTAACCTCATTCGAGCAGTACGTC.

This clonotype was detected ten times or more. This rearrangement joins TRBV6-5 to TRBJ1-2; no clear D. There are 13 residues in the CDR3. Germline V CDR1 and CDR2: MNHEY, SVGAGI. The V end was cut by 5 bases, the J end by 8 bases, with 15 bases between. For the CDR3, the DNA is TGTGCCAGCAGTAACGGGCAAAGAGGAGGCTACACCTTC. It specifies CASSNGQRGGYTF.

This clonotype showed up many times. The chain is built from TRBV20-1 and TRBJ1-1, with a tentative D call TRBD1 (6 bases). This CDR3 comprises 12 residues. CDR1 DFQATT and CDR2 SNEGSKA come from the germline V gene (reference sequence). V dropped 6 bases and J dropped 4 bases, with 12 bases sitting between them. In DNA form, the CDR3 reads TGCAGTGCGGGCGGACAGCCCACTGAAGCTTTCTTT. Protein: CSAGGQPTEAFF.

V and J are TRBV7-9 and TRBJ2-4; perhaps TRBD2 as D (6 bases). Germline V CDR1 and CDR2: SEHNR, FQNEAQ (reference sequence). Trimming stripped 3 bases from V and 0 bases from J, with 9 bases between. The CDR3 is made up of 15 amino acids. The CDR3 sequence: CASSLGGLAKNIQYF. As DNA, the CDR3 is TGTGCCAGCAGCTTGGGGGGTTTAGCCAAAAACATTCAGTACTTC.

This clonotype was observed at least ten times. This chain connects TRBV9 to TRBJ2-6; D possibly corresponds to TRBD1 (5 bases). The CDR3 consists of 15 residues. Trimming removed 6 bases from V and 4 bases from J, with 14 bases in between. CDR1 and CDR2 from the germline V gene are SGDLS and YYNGEE. CDR3 region: CASTQGTGGANVLTF. The CDR3 DNA sequence: TGTGCCAGCACCCAGGGTACTGGAGGGGCCAACGTCCTGACTTTC.

By its share, this clonotype is medium-sized (0.01 to 0.1%). The chain uses TRBV7-9 and TRBJ2-7; D remains ambiguous. The CDR3 spans 15 residues. Germline V lookup: CDR1 SEHNR, CDR2 FQNEAQ (reference sequence). V lost 1 base, J lost 0 bases, and 10 bases lay in between. For the CDR3, the DNA is TGTGCCAGCAGCTTAGGCCGGAGTAGCTCCTACGAGCAGTACTTC. Protein sequence: CASSLGRSSSYEQYF.

At least ten counts were recorded for this clonotype. The genes are TRBV15 and TRBJ2-4, with D uncertain. Trimming shortened V by 0 bases and J by 1 base, and 10 bases separated the two germline ends. Germline V gene sequence: CDR1 LNHNV, CDR2 YYDKDF (reference sequence). The CDR3 is 16 amino acids. The DNA of the CDR3 is TGTGCCACCAGCAGAGAAGACGGGCTTGCCAAAAACATTCAGTACTTC. As protein: CATSREDGLAKNIQYF.

In this sample, this clonotype is medium-sized. The chain recombines TRBV27 with TRBJ2-3, with D possibly called TRBD1 or TRBD2 (5 bases each). V was clipped by 4 bases and J by 6 bases, with 11 bases between them. The CDR3 is 13 amino acids. Per germline, CDR1 MNHEY and CDR2 SMNVEV (reference sequence). CDR3 coding DNA: TGTGCCAGCAGTTCGAGGGGTTGGGATACGCAGTATTTT. This gives the protein CASSSRGWDTQYF.

Sample share makes this clonotype medium-sized (0.01 to 0.1%). The V gene is TRBV4-3, the J gene TRBJ2-3; 11 bases line up with TRBD2. Germline assignment: CDR1 LGHNA and CDR2 YSLEER. This CDR3 contains 20 residues. With V trimmed by 0 bases and J by 4 bases, 15 bases remained unmatched. CDR3 sequence (DNA): TGCGCCAGCAGCCAAGAGGACGGGACTAGCGGTCGCCTGGTGGCAGATACGCAGTATTTT. This encodes CASSQEDGTSGRLVADTQYF.

This clonotype was seen at least ten times. The chain combines TRBV14 with TRBJ2-3; D is perhaps TRBD1 or TRBD2 (5 bases each). This CDR3 spans 16 amino acids. Germline assignment: CDR1 SGHDN and CDR2 FVKESK. V was shortened by 1 base and J by 6 bases, with 17 bases between the two germline ends. The CDR3 DNA reads TGTGCCAGCAGCCAAGTAGAGGGGCATCTGGACGATACGCAGTATTTT. It codes for CASSQVEGHLDDTQYF.

This chain uses TRBV29-1 with TRBJ2-1; perhaps TRBD2 as D (5 bases). The CDR3 length is 11 residues. From germline, CDR1 is SQVTM and CDR2 ANQGSEA. With 6 bases removed from V and 7 bases from J, the gap between germline ends came to 10 bases. The CDR3 protein is CSVHERNEQFF. CDR3 in DNA: TGCAGCGTACACGAGCGGAATGAGCAGTTCTTC.

The rearrangement links TRBV19 to TRBJ2-7; 7 positions match TRBD1. Germline V lookup: CDR1 LNHDA, CDR2 SQIVND (reference sequence). The CDR3 loop spans 16 amino acids. Unmatched junction bases numbered 12, after V lost 1 base and J lost 6 bases. This chain's CDR3 is CASSIGPGTDLREQYF. CDR3 coding DNA: TGTGCCAGTAGTATAGGGCCCGGGACAGACCTACGCGAGCAGTACTTC.

Sample share makes this clonotype medium-sized (0.01 to 0.1%). The genes are TRBV4-1 and TRBJ2-4; TRBD2 aligns across 8 bases. The CDR3 consists of 15 residues. The V segment lost 2 bases and the J segment 7 bases; nucleotides outside the gene matches: 7. CDR1 is MGHRA, CDR2 YSYEKL, per germline. The CDR3 is CASSQPTSDHNIQYF. Written as DNA, the CDR3 is TGCGCCAGCAGCCAACCGACTAGCGATCATAACATTCAGTACTTC.

In this sample, this clonotype turned up a few times. The rearrangement links TRBV12-3 or TRBV12-4 to TRBJ2-7; D may correspond to TRBD1 or TRBD2 (5 bases each). V was shortened by 3 bases and J by 4 bases, with 16 bases between the two germline ends. The CDR3 spans 15 residues. CDR3 sequence reads: CASSLRGQGSYEQYF. The CDR3, as DNA: TGTGCCAGCAGTTTGAGGGGCCAGGGATCGTACGAGCAGTACTTC.

This clonotype was counted between two and nine times. The rearrangement joins TRBV12-3 or TRBV12-4 to TRBJ2-1; D is unresolved. The V gene lost 6 bases and the J gene lost 6 bases, with 18 bases spanning the gap. The CDR3 is 15 residues long. The CDR3: CASSQAPRLFNEQFF. In DNA, the CDR3 is TGTGCCAGCAGCCAGGCCCCCCGGTTGTTCAATGAGCAGTTCTTC.

This clonotype has at least ten counts. As DNA, the CDR3 is TGTGCCAGCAGTCTACTGAACACTGAAGCTTTCTTT. This gives the protein CASSLLNTEAFF. The chain carries TRBV6-1 and TRBJ1-1; unclear D gene. The CDR3 is 12 residues long. The germline CDR1 and CDR2 sequences are MNHNS and SASEGT. V dropped 5 bases and J dropped 0 bases, with 4 bases sitting between them.

This clonotype has at least ten counts. V is TRBV30 and J is TRBJ1-6, with D possibly TRBD1 on 5 matching bases. Germline CDR1 and CDR2: GTSNPN and SVGIG (reference sequence). The CDR3 sequence is 16 residues long. Trimming took off 1 base at V and 0 bases at J, with 10 bases between the two ends. Here the CDR3 reads CAWSGQHGSYNSPLHF. CDR3 coding DNA: TGTGCCTGGAGTGGACAGCACGGCTCCTATAATTCACCCCTCCACTTT.

This clonotype was found many times. This chain links TRBV30 with TRBJ2-6; the match to TRBD1 covers 7 bases. Trimming removed 2 bases from V and 1 base from J; junction bases left unmatched: 2. In germline, CDR1 is GTSNPN, CDR2 SVGIG (reference sequence). This CDR3 contains 15 residues. The DNA of the CDR3 is TGTGCCTGGAGTACCAGGGGGTCTGGGGCCAACGTCCTGACTTTC. Protein: CAWSTRGSGANVLTF.

This clonotype occurred many times. As DNA, the CDR3 is TGTGCCAGCAGCATAGGACAGGGCGGTGGCTACACCTTC. Translated, it gives CASSIGQGGGYTF. J is TRBJ1-2 and V is TRBV5-6, with 8 bases fitting TRBD1. Trimming took 4 bases from V and 7 from J; bases not matched to a gene: 6. The CDR3 covers 13 residues. CDR1 is SGHDT and CDR2 is YYEEEE in the germline V gene.

This clonotype has ten or more counts. The J gene is TRBJ1-3, the V gene TRBV5-1, with D perhaps matching TRBD1 (6 bases). Germline CDR1 reads SGHRS; CDR2 reads YFSETQ. The V end lost 2 bases, the J end lost 0 bases, and 21 bases lay between the germline ends. This CDR3 spans 19 amino acids. The CDR3: CASSFAAGGAGFSGNTIYF. The CDR3 DNA is TGCGCCAGCAGCTTTGCGGCGGGGGGCGCAGGTTTCTCTGGAAACACCATATATTTT.

The chain has TRBV19 and TRBJ1-4; D is ambiguous. This CDR3 is 17 amino acids long. The germline V gene has CDR1 LNHDA and CDR2 SQIVND (reference sequence). The V gene lost 6 bases and the J gene lost 2 bases, with 19 bases spanning the gap. The CDR3 DNA reads TGTGCCAGTAGCTCTAGGGCTACAATGTGGACTAATGAAAAACTGTTTTTT. Protein product: CASSSRATMWTNEKLFF.

In this sample, this clonotype turned up a few times. The chain links TRBV6-1 to TRBJ1-5, with a tentative D call TRBD1 (5 bases). The CDR3 is 16 residues long. Germline V gives CDR1 MNHNS, CDR2 SASEGT. V was trimmed by 4 bases and J by 0 bases, leaving 13 bases between them. In DNA form, the CDR3 reads TGTGCCAGCAGTGGTCGGGGCGGTTATAGCAATCAGCCCCAGCATTTT. This encodes CASSGRGGYSNQPQHF.

This clonotype is medium-sized by share. This rearrangement joins TRBV7-2 to TRBJ1-2; 12 nucleotides agree with TRBD1. CDR1 and CDR2 from the germline V gene are SGHTA and FQGNSA. Trimming removed 2 bases from V and 6 bases from J; junction bases left unmatched: 7. The CDR3 is 16 amino acids. In nucleotides, the CDR3 is TGTGCCAGCAGCTTAAGTATAGGGACAGGGGGCCATGGCTACACCTTC. Encoded protein: CASSLSIGTGGHGYTF.

This clonotype was observed many times. CDR3 region: CASRPAGSNQPQHF. In DNA, the CDR3 is TGTGCCAGCCGACCCGCAGGCTCGAATCAGCCCCAGCATTTT. The chain carries TRBV27 and TRBJ1-5, with D unresolved. Deletions cut 8 bases from V and 4 bases from J, with 15 bases between. This CDR3 is built from 14 residues. Germline V gives CDR1 MNHEY, CDR2 SMNVEV (reference sequence).